This TCR beta chain was recorded in a study of cytomegalovirus exposure and HLA in healthy donors. Whole-study results and caveats: Later on, an analysis tied 15,000 or so TCR beta sequences to HLA alleles at 0.05 false discovery rate. In a later analysis, a missense DCLRE1C variant was linked to TCR beta V- and J-gene trimming.

The CDR3 extends over 18 amino acids. Looked up from germline, CDR1 is SGHRS and CDR2 is YFSETQ. With 4 bases clipped from V and 5 bases from J, the junction kept 15 bases outside the gene matches. With respect to this clone: Its antigen is not identified.

Vbeta (60) and Jbeta (13) primers were used in the PCR. The data were produced by immunoSEQ multiplex PCR, yet TCRdb's version contains in-frame clones alone and is incomplete. This sample has about 80,000 clones, with 70% to 85% found just once. This sequence was found in a human donor in good health. Input material: PBMCs. The chain recombines TRBV5-1 with TRBJ2-6; TRBD2 matches at 7 bases. CDR3 protein: CASSPRERGVYWANVLTF. The CDR3 DNA follows: TGCGCCAGCAGCCCCCGGGAGCGGGGAGTCTATTGGGCCAACGTCCTGACTTTC.